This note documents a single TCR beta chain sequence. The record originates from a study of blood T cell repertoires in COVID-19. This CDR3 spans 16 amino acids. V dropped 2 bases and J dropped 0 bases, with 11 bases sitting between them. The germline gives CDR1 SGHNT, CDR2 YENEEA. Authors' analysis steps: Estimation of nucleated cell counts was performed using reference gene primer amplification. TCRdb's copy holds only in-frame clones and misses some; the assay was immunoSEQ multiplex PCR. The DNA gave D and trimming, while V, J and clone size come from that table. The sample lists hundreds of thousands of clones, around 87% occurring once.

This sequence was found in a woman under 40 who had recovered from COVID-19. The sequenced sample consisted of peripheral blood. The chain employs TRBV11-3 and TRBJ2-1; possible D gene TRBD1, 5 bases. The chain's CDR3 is CASSLSAGNSYNEQFF. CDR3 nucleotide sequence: TGTGCCAGCAGCTTATCGGCAGGGAACTCCTACAATGAGCAGTTCTTC.